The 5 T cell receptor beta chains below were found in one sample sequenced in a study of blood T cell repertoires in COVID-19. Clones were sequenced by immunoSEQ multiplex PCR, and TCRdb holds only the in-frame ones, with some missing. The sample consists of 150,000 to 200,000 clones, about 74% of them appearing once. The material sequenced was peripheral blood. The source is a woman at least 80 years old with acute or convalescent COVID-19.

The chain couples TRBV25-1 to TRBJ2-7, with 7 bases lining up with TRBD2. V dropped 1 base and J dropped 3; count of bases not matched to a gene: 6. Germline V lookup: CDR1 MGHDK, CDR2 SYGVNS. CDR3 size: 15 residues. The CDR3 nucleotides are TGTGCCAGCAGTGAATTGGGACTATCTATCTACGAGCAGTACTTC. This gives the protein CASSELGLSIYEQYF.

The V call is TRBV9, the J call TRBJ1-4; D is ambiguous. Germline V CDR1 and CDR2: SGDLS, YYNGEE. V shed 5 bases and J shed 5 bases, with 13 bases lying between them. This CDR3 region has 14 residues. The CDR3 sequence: CASSNRDVNEKLFF. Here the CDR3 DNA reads TGTGCCAGCAGTAACCGGGATGTGAATGAAAAACTGTTTTTT.

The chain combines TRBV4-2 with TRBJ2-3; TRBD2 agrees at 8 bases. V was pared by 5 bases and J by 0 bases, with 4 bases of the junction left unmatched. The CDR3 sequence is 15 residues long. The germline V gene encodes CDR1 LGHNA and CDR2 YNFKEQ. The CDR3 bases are TGTGCCAGCAGCGAGGAGCGGGAGAGCACAGATACGCAGTATTTT. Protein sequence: CASSEERESTDTQYF.

The CDR3 protein is CASSPGGSSYNSPLHF. As DNA, the CDR3 is TGTGCCAGCAGCCCTGGGGGGAGCTCCTATAATTCACCCCTCCACTTT. This chain joins TRBV28 and TRBJ1-6, with TRBD1 as a possible D gene (5 bases). The V gene's germline CDR1 is MDHEN and CDR2 SYDVKM. V shed 6 bases and J shed 0 bases, with 12 bases lying between them. This CDR3 spans 16 amino acids. The whole variable domain, remainder taken from reference TRBV28 and TRBJ1-6, is DVKVTQSSRYLVKRTGEKVFLECVQDMDHENMFWYRQDPGLGLRLIYFSYDVKMKEKGDIPEGYSVSREKKERFSLILESASTNQTSMYLCASSPGGSSYNSPLHFGNGTRLTVT.

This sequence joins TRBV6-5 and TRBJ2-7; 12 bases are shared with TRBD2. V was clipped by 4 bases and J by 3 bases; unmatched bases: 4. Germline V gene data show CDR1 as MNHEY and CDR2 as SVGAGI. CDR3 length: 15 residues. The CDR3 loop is CASSSLAGGDYEQYF. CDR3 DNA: TGTGCCAGCAGTTCTCTAGCGGGAGGGGACTACGAGCAGTACTTC.